This TCR beta chain was documented in a study of blood T cell repertoires in COVID-19 (TCRdb year 2020). Broadly, across the study: Samples from collaborators originated in the United States, Italy and Spain and spanned both the acute and convalescent phases of COVID-19. Where HLA class I and class II types were available, the types were taken from metadata supplied by the sample provider, not from assay-based typing. Subjects who had been exposed to COVID-19, were actively infected with it, or had recovered from it provided the deeply sampled blood TCRbeta repertoires that made up the dataset. The samples were drawn from the first 160 participants of the ongoing ImmuneRACE study and from roughly 1,300 subjects provided by 6 global collaborators. Nearly every sample came with metadata listing a de-identified subject ID, COVID-19 status, age in years and sex. The prospective study material was composed of cDNA or gDNA derived from T cells, B-cell-depleted T cells, or PBMCs. The repertoires were released in a freely available public database intended as a resource for research on the immune response to SARS-CoV-2. What the authors observed across the whole study: How much clinical and demographic metadata was included differed by source and by participant, and the metadata was provided uncurated.

Whole blood was collected in K2EDTA tubes by collaborating institutions according to the institutions' own protocols. For TCRbeta analysis, collaborator samples were shipped as frozen whole blood, as isolated PBMCs, or as DNA extracted from either sample type. Via the germline V gene (reference sequence), CDR1 is LNHDA and CDR2 SQIVND. The CDR3 spans 14 residues, from the cysteine through the phenylalanine. Of all the DNA, just the CDR3 is kept, 42 bases in frame from base 1. The junction shows trimming of 3 bases on V and 4 bases on J, plus 12 bases between the germline ends. In regard to this clone: This clone's antigen is unknown. No base quality information exists; no much larger clone differs at one position.

TCRbeta CDR3 regions were amplified from genomic DNA using the immunoSEQ Assay, a bias-controlled multiplex PCR. The published analysis was carried out like this. The number of nucleated cells in each sample was estimated from the amplification of reference gene primers within the assay. To quantify the absolute abundance of each unique TCRbeta CDR3 rearrangement, sequence reads were collapsed and filtered. For each sample, productive Simpson clonality was calculated as the square root of Simpson's diversity index across productive rearrangements. TCRdb carries this immuneACCESS record with in-frame sequences only. Its versions omit some clonotypes, under half of them owing to an unresolved V gene in the studies checked, with the rest unexplained. Clone size and V and J calls were adopted from that table, with D and trimming inferred from the DNA. Here the sample has about 10,000 clones; roughly four fifths occur a single time. The top ten hold 30% to 45% of the sample.

Sequenced: peripheral blood. This clonotype originated in a human donor in a cohort sampled during active COVID-19. The sequence links TRBV19 to TRBJ1-1; D gene: possibly TRBD1, on 5 matching bases. The DNA reads as follows: TGTGCCAGTAGTATCGGGGGATTGGGCACTGAAGCTTTCTTT. Translation gives CASSIGGLGTEAFF.